The 28 T cell receptor beta chains listed next were all sequenced from one sample in a study of T cells in Graves' hyperthyroidism and ophthalmopathy. Amplification targeted TCR beta CDR3 regions from RNA transcripts. The HTBI primer set drove a first-round RT-PCR of the TCR CDR3. TCRdb independently ran MiXCR on the multiplex PCR reads; one entry per CDR3 protein. The sample lists roughly 100,000 distinct CDR3 sequences, over 45% seen once, with 26% in the top ten. Sequenced input: blood. The receptors were gathered from a man aged 35 to 55 with Graves' hyperthyroidism.

This clonotype showed up many times. The chain couples TRBV5-4 to TRBJ2-3; 7 nucleotides line up with TRBD2. This CDR3 comprises 15 residues. V lost 2 bases and J lost 3; bases outside the gene matches: 6. From germline, CDR1 is SGHNT and CDR2 YYREEE (reference sequence). The CDR3 nucleotides are TGTGCCAGCAGCTTCAAAGCGGGGTCAACAGATACGCAGTATTTT. This encodes CASSFKAGSTDTQYF.

This clonotype was detected ten times or more. V and J are TRBV5-1 and TRBJ2-1; 11 positions agree with TRBD1. The CDR3 spans 15 residues. With 4 bases clipped from V and 7 bases from J, the junction kept 7 bases outside the gene matches. Germline V gives CDR1 SGHRS, CDR2 YFSETQ. CDR3 sequence: CASSLGQGAGNEQFF. Here the CDR3 DNA reads TGCGCCAGCAGCCTCGGACAGGGGGCAGGGAATGAGCAGTTCTTC.

Worth noting for this clonotype: One base away lies a much larger clone, so this may be a sequencing read error. This chain connects TRBV6-2 or TRBV6-3 to TRBJ2-7; 7 bases fit TRBD1. CDR1 is MNHEY, CDR2 SVGEGT, per germline. CDR3 length: 15 amino acids. V lost 6 bases and J lost 5; bases outside the gene matches: 13. CDR3 in amino acids: CASRGLGQSHHEQYF. The CDR3 DNA follows: TGTGCCAGCAGAGGTTTGGGACAGAGTCACCACGAGCAGTACTTC.

This clonotype appeared many times. The chain carries TRBV15 and TRBJ2-7; 11 bases are a match to TRBD1. The CDR3 loop spans 17 amino acids. The trim removed 6 bases at V and 3 bases at J, leaving 13 bases unmatched. CDR1 is LNHNV and CDR2 is YYDKDF in the germline V gene (reference sequence). CDR3 coding DNA: TGTGCCACCAGTACACATTCCGGGACAGGGGGTTTCTACGAGCAGTACTTC. This encodes CATSTHSGTGGFYEQYF.

Comments on this clonotype: The junction does not match germline at one end; this may be a read error. The rearrangement links TRBV24-1 to TRBJ1-3; D is undetermined. From germline, CDR1 is KGHDR and CDR2 SFDVKD. The CDR3 contains 14 residues. In nucleotides, the CDR3 is TGTGCCACCAGTGGCAGCGGCTCTGGAAACACCATACATTTT. It specifies CATSGSGSGNTIHF.

V usage is TRBV2 and J usage is TRBJ2-1; tentatively, D is TRBD1 (6 bases). V was clipped by 6 bases and J by 12 bases, with 21 bases between them. The germline V gene has CDR1 SNHLY and CDR2 FYNNEI. The CDR3 length is 14 residues. The CDR3 loop is CASRTGQGSDTQFF. In DNA form, the CDR3 reads TGTGCCAGCAGGACGGGGCAGGGGTCAGATACGCAGTTCTTC.

V is TRBV6-5 and J is TRBJ1-1; tentative D call: TRBD1 (6 bases). Between the trimmed V and J ends, which lost 2 bases and 8 bases, there was a span of 15 bases. CDR1 and CDR2 (germline): MNHEY, SVGAGI. CDR3 length equals 14 residues. In nucleotides, the CDR3 is TGTGCCAGCAGTTACCGGGGGACACTCTTGGAAGCTTTCTTT. It yields the protein CASSYRGTLLEAFF.

This clonotype occurred many times. The chain employs TRBV2 and TRBJ1-2, with 10 bases matching TRBD1. CDR1 is SNHLY, CDR2 FYNNEI, per germline. V trimming: 7 bases; J trimming: 4 bases; junction bases outside the gene matches: 12. The CDR3 runs 16 residues. Here the CDR3 reads CASTTRGTGASYGYTF. CDR3 in DNA: TGTGCCAGCACCACGAGAGGGACAGGGGCCAGCTATGGCTACACCTTC. Using reference TRBV2 and TRBJ1-2 for the parts outside the CDR3, the full variable domain is EPEVTQTPSHQVTQMGQEVILRCVPISNHLYFYWYRQILGQKVEFLVSFYNNEISEKSEIFDDQFSVERPDGSNFTLKIRSTKLEDSAMYFCASTTRGTGASYGYTFGSGTRLTVV.

Many counts were recorded for this clonotype. V usage is TRBV12-3 or TRBV12-4 and J usage is TRBJ1-1; TRBD1 aligns across 8 bases. Trimming took 5 bases from V and 1 from J; bases not matched to a gene: 6. This CDR3 has 15 residues. CDR3 sequence: CASSPRTGSNTEAFF. Written as DNA, the CDR3 is TGTGCCAGCAGTCCCCGGACAGGGTCGAACACTGAAGCTTTCTTT.

Worth noting for this clonotype: Likely a read error: the CDR3 ends without its conserved phenylalanine or tryptophan. Here the CDR3 DNA reads TGTGCCAGCGGTTGTCGGACTAGCACCTACGAGCAGTACTGC. As protein: CASGCRTSTYEQYC. The genes are TRBV9 and TRBJ2-7, with 8 bases fitting TRBD2. This CDR3 has 14 residues. In germline, CDR1 is SGDLS, CDR2 YYNGEE. V was pared by 7 bases and J by 2 bases, with 8 bases of the junction left unmatched.

This clonotype was detected many times. The chain joins TRBV12-3 or TRBV12-4 to TRBJ2-2; 7 bases map to TRBD1. The V and J ends lost 4 bases and 5 bases, in that order; junction bases with no gene match: 10. CDR3 length: 16 residues. CDR3 region: CASSSLWRQGTGELFF. The CDR3 DNA follows: TGTGCCAGCAGTTCACTGTGGAGACAGGGTACCGGGGAGCTGTTTTTT.

As regards this clonotype: It may be a read error: a sequence one base away is much more abundant. This CDR3 is missing its conserved last phenylalanine or tryptophan, likely due to a read error. The V call is TRBV5-6, the J call TRBJ2-2, with D possibly TRBD2 on 6 matching bases. CDR1 SGHDT and CDR2 YYEEEE come from the germline V gene. With 4 bases removed from V and 6 bases from J, the gap between germline ends came to 16 bases. This CDR3 contains 15 residues. The CDR3 nucleotides read TGTGCCAGCAGCCTAACTAGCCATGGGGCCGGGGAGCTGTTTTCT. Encoded protein: CASSLTSHGAGELFS.

Ten or more counts support this clonotype. The rearrangement joins TRBV7-2 to TRBJ2-3; D remains ambiguous. In germline, CDR1 is SGHTA, CDR2 FQGNSA. V gave up 6 bases and J gave up 1 base, with 5 bases separating them. The CDR3 consists of 12 residues. The CDR3 is CASSFGTDTQYF. For the CDR3, the DNA is TGTGCCAGCAGTTTTGGCACAGATACGCAGTATTTT.

This clonotype was seen ten or more times. The gene calls are TRBV12-3 or TRBV12-4 and TRBJ2-1; tentatively, D is TRBD2 (7 bases). The CDR3 contains 12 residues. V was trimmed by 7 bases and J by 9 bases, leaving 13 bases between them. The CDR3 sequence is CASTLRGGEQFF. The CDR3 DNA follows: TGTGCCAGCACCCTAAGGGGGGGTGAGCAGTTCTTC.

This clonotype was found many times. The CDR3 loop is CASSRGMYYNEQFF. The CDR3 DNA is TGCGCCAGCAGCCGCGGGATGTACTACAATGAGCAGTTCTTC. The chain combines TRBV5-1 with TRBJ2-1; weak D call: TRBD2 (6 bases). The V end lost 4 bases, the J end lost 3 bases, and 11 bases lay between the germline ends. CDR1 SGHRS and CDR2 YFSETQ come from the germline V gene. This CDR3 spans 14 amino acids.

In its sample, this clonotype was seen once. Because the CDR3 is missing its conserved closing phenylalanine or tryptophan, this is likely a read error. V usage is TRBV5-1 and J usage is TRBJ1-5; no firm D call. In germline, CDR1 is SGHRS, CDR2 YFSETQ. The CDR3 runs to 14 residues. The germline V and J ends were trimmed by 4 bases and 2 bases, with 10 bases remaining between them. The CDR3 loop reads CASSADGRNQPQHS. The CDR3 DNA reads as TGCGCCAGCAGCGCGGACGGGCGCAATCAGCCCCAGCATTCT.

With regard to this clonotype: A read error may account for a junction end that differs from germline. This chain joins TRBV15 and TRBJ1-3, with D perhaps TRBD1 (5 bases). The CDR3 spans 14 residues. Germline values: CDR1 LNHNV, CDR2 YYDKDF (reference sequence). CDR3 sequence reads: CATRDGYSGNTIYF. In nucleotides, the CDR3 is TGCGCCACCAGGGACGGCTACTCTGGAAACACCATATACTTT.

In its sample, this clonotype was seen many times. The rearrangement joins TRBV2 to TRBJ1-3, with D hard to call. Germline values: CDR1 SNHLY, CDR2 FYNNEI. V was pared by 5 bases and J by 0 bases, with 11 bases between. The CDR3 length is 15 residues. The CDR3 DNA sequence: TGTGCCAGCAGTTTTACAGCCTACTCTGGAAACACCATATATTTT. The encoded protein is CASSFTAYSGNTIYF. The full variable domain, completed using reference TRBV2 and TRBJ1-3, is EPEVTQTPSHQVTQMGQEVILRCVPISNHLYFYWYRQILGQKVEFLVSFYNNEISEKSEIFDDQFSVERPDGSNFTLKIRSTKLEDSAMYFCASSFTAYSGNTIYFGEGSWLTVV.

This chain uses TRBV20-1 with TRBJ2-3; TRBD2 agrees at 7 bases. The CDR3 extends over 16 amino acids. Germline CDR1 is DFQATT and CDR2 is SNEGSKA (reference sequence). V shed 3 bases, J shed 3 bases, and the junction held 12 bases outside the gene matches. CDR3 sequence reads: CSARGVSGWITDTQYF. CDR3 sequence (DNA): TGCAGTGCTAGGGGGGTTAGCGGGTGGATAACAGATACGCAGTATTTT.

The chain is built from TRBV24-1 and TRBJ2-1, with 8 nucleotides matching TRBD1. The CDR3 totals 15 residues. CDR1 and CDR2 (germline): KGHDR, SFDVKD. The trim removed 1 base at V and 8 bases at J, leaving 6 bases unmatched. CDR3 region: CATSDLQGVGDEQFF. The CDR3 DNA reads TGTGCCACCAGTGATTTACAGGGGGTGGGAGATGAGCAGTTCTTC.

This clonotype was seen repeatedly, ten times or more. The chain couples TRBV7-2 to TRBJ2-2; D is uncertain. CDR1 and CDR2 from the germline V gene are SGHTA and FQGNSA. Trimming pared 5 bases from V and 1 base from J, leaving 14 bases between. The CDR3 is 16 amino acids. The CDR3 protein is CASSLQPLGNTGELFF. For the CDR3, the DNA is TGTGCCAGCAGCCTCCAACCTCTGGGGAACACCGGGGAGCTGTTTTTT.

Comments on this clonotype: Because the CDR3 is missing its conserved closing phenylalanine or tryptophan, this is likely a read error. The rearrangement uses TRBV19 and TRBJ2-7; no firm D call. Germline loops: CDR1 LNHDA, CDR2 SQIVND (reference sequence). This CDR3 spans 13 amino acids. The CDR3 coding sequence is TGTGGCAGTACCTCCGGCAAGCCCTACGAGCAGTACTGC. It encodes CGSTSGKPYEQYC.

This clonotype was seen many times. The V call is TRBV11-2, the J call TRBJ2-7; TRBD2 matches 10 bases. With V trimmed by 4 bases and J by 2 bases, 2 bases remained unmatched. The CDR3 contains 14 residues. CDR1 SGHAT and CDR2 FQNNGV come from the germline V gene. This CDR3 is CASSWGLATYEQYF. CDR3 in DNA: TGTGCCAGCAGCTGGGGACTAGCGACCTACGAGCAGTACTTC.

The chain combines TRBV29-1 with TRBJ2-3; 11 bases line up with TRBD2. CDR1 SQVTM and CDR2 ANQGSEA come from the germline V gene. The CDR3 has 15 residues. The V segment lost 6 bases and the J segment 2 bases; nucleotides outside the gene matches: 7. In DNA, the CDR3 is TGCAGCGTCGCGGGACTAGCGGTAATCACAGATACGCAGTATTTT. Its protein product is CSVAGLAVITDTQYF.

At least ten counts were recorded for this clonotype. This rearrangement joins TRBV4-2 to TRBJ1-2, with D maybe TRBD1 (5 bases). V lost 5 bases, J lost 2 bases, and 18 bases lay in between. Germline V CDR1 and CDR2: LGHNA, YNFKEQ. There are 16 residues in the CDR3. The CDR3 loop reads CASSAQQDLYNYGYTF. The CDR3, as DNA: TGTGCCAGCAGCGCCCAACAGGATCTTTACAACTATGGCTACACCTTC.

This clonotype was counted ten times or more. CDR3 region: CASSFTGNGELFF. DNA for the CDR3: TGTGCCAGCAGCTTTACAGGGAACGGGGAGCTGTTTTTT. The V and J genes are TRBV7-8 and TRBJ2-2, with a possible D match to TRBD1 (6 bases). The V end was cut by 3 bases, the J end by 7 bases, with 9 bases between. Germline-derived CDR1 and CDR2 are SGHVS and FQNEAQ. The CDR3 runs to 13 residues.

On this clonotype itself: Since the CDR3 does not end with the conserved phenylalanine or tryptophan, this likely comes from a read error. No DNA is shown, since the ends of the CDR3 on it are uncertain; the CDR3 is the one TCRdb lists. V is TRBV20-1 and J is TRBJ1-6; TRBD1, the table's D call, lacks a check against the DNA. CDR1 is DFQATT, CDR2 SNEGSKA, per germline (reference sequence). The CDR3 has 9 residues if both end residues are counted. The CDR3 sequence: CSARDLGHL.

This clonotype was counted ten times or more. The chain combines TRBV3-1 with TRBJ1-3; D not certain. Germline V lookup: CDR1 LGHDT, CDR2 YNNKEL (reference sequence). CDR3 size: 12 residues. With 1 base removed from V and 6 bases from J, the gap between germline ends came to 4 bases. The CDR3 coding sequence is TGTGCCAGCAGCCAAGCCAAAAACACCATATATTTT. Translating gives CASSQAKNTIYF.